What follows are 11 T cell receptor beta chains derived from one specimen sequenced in a study of T cell responses to AZD1222 COVID-19 vaccine. Using immunoSEQ multiplex PCR, the repertoire was profiled, and TCRdb retains in-frame clones only, with some absent. This sample has roughly 93,000 clones, with under 90% found just once. The sequencing here drew on peripheral blood, taken on day 0 of AZD1222 vaccination. All receptors come from an adult in good health.

The rearrangement links TRBV27 to TRBJ1-2; D perhaps matches TRBD1 (6 bases). The CDR3 runs to 17 residues. Germline V CDR1 and CDR2: MNHEY, SMNVEV (reference sequence). V lost 3 bases to trimming and J lost 4 bases, with 21 bases between them. In DNA, the CDR3 is TGTGCCAGCAGTTTGGGCCCCCTGACAGGCCCCGCCTATGGCTACACCTTC. It encodes CASSLGPLTGPAYGYTF.

CDR3 amino acids: CASSQLEGRRDIRELFF. The CDR3 bases are TGTGCCAGCAGCCAACTAGAAGGTCGCAGGGATATCCGGGAGCTGTTTTTT. V usage is TRBV14 and J usage is TRBJ2-2; D might be TRBD1 (5 bases). V was clipped by 2 bases and J by 9 bases, with 22 bases between them. Germline CDR1 SGHDN, CDR2 FVKESK. This CDR3 is 17 amino acids long.

This sequence joins TRBV3-1 (or the pseudogene TRBV3-2) and TRBJ2-2; D not resolved. CDR1 and CDR2 from the germline V gene are LGHDT and YNNKEL (reference sequence). The V gene lost 5 bases and the J gene lost 1 base, with 11 bases spanning the gap. This CDR3 has 15 amino acids. The CDR3 sequence is CASSSVRRNTGELFF. CDR3 in DNA: TGTGCCAGCAGCTCGGTGAGGCGGAACACCGGGGAGCTGTTTTTT.

The rearrangement joins TRBV11-3 to TRBJ2-2; no firm D call. Germline-derived CDR1 and CDR2 are SGHNT and YENEEA. CDR3 length: 13 amino acids. The V gene lost 3 bases and the J gene lost 8 bases, with 10 bases spanning the gap. The CDR3 region is CASSLADSGELFF. Here the CDR3 DNA reads TGTGCCAGCAGCTTGGCGGATTCTGGGGAGCTGTTTTTT.

V usage is TRBV27 and J usage is TRBJ2-7, with 7 bases lining up with TRBD2. This CDR3 is built from 15 residues. The J segment lost 6 bases and the V segment lost 2 bases, leaving 10 bases of the junction unmatched. In germline, CDR1 is MNHEY, CDR2 SMNVEV (reference sequence). CDR3 amino acids: CASSLGPRAGVEQYF. Written as DNA, the CDR3 is TGTGCCAGCAGTTTAGGCCCCCGCGCGGGGGTCGAGCAGTACTTC.

V is TRBV9 and J is TRBJ2-1; 14 bases map to TRBD2. The germline V gene encodes CDR1 SGDLS and CDR2 YYNGEE. The CDR3 extends over 16 amino acids. The J segment lost 2 bases and the V segment lost 4 bases, leaving 2 bases of the junction unmatched. This chain's CDR3 is CASSRLAGGTYNEQFF. The CDR3 DNA reads as TGTGCCAGCAGCAGACTAGCGGGAGGGACCTACAATGAGCAGTTCTTC.

With regard to this clone: The sample carries other DNA sequences with the same CDR3. This chain links TRBV4-1 with TRBJ1-2, with a possible D match to TRBD1 (5 bases). Germline assignment: CDR1 MGHRA and CDR2 YSYEKL. This CDR3 region has 12 residues. Trimming stripped 2 bases from V and 5 bases from J, with 6 bases between. The CDR3 loop is CASSQKGYGYTF. The CDR3 DNA follows: TGCGCCAGCAGCCAAAAGGGGTATGGCTACACCTTC.

The CDR3 here is CASTAQNQVNEQYF. The CDR3 nucleotides are TGCGCCAGCACCGCACAGAACCAAGTCAACGAGCAGTACTTC. The rearrangement links TRBV5-1 to TRBJ2-7; D gene uncertain. Trimming removed 6 bases at V and 5 bases at J, with 18 bases between. The germline V gene encodes CDR1 SGHRS and CDR2 YFSETQ. There are 14 residues in the CDR3.

J is TRBJ1-5 and V is TRBV6-2 or TRBV6-3, with D maybe TRBD1 (5 bases). This CDR3 contains 14 residues. The germline gives CDR1 MNHEY, CDR2 SVGEGT. V lost 3 bases and J lost 6, with 12 bases in between. In DNA, the CDR3 is TGTGCCAGCAGTTATAGACTGAGGGGTCAGCCCCAGCATTTT. Translating gives CASSYRLRGQPQHF.

The rearrangement joins TRBV4-2 to TRBJ2-1; perhaps TRBD2 as D (6 bases). This CDR3 region has 16 residues. CDR1 and CDR2 (germline): LGHNA, YNFKEQ. Trimming shortened V by 2 bases and J by 6 bases, and 17 bases separated the two germline ends. Written as DNA, the CDR3 is TGTGCCAGCAGCCAACGGAGGGAACCAGTAGGCAATGAGCAGTTCTTC. It encodes CASSQRREPVGNEQFF.

This clone was counted only a few times. The chain couples TRBV18 to TRBJ2-7, with TRBD2 matching 10 bases. V gave up 4 bases and J gave up 5 bases; unmatched junction bases: 11. CDR3 length: 16 amino acids. Germline lookup yields CDR1 KGHSH and CDR2 LQKENI. The CDR3 DNA is TGTGCCAGCTCACGAATCCCTCTAGCGGGAGATAACGAGCAGTACTTC. This codes for CASSRIPLAGDNEQYF.